The present TCR beta chain was sequenced within a study of cytomegalovirus exposure and HLA in healthy donors. V lost 0 bases and J lost 1; bases outside the gene matches: 1. Germline CDR1 is SGDLS and CDR2 is YYNGEE. This CDR3 is 14 amino acids long. Primers for the PCR totalled 60 Vbeta and 13 Jbeta. In the original processing: In a later analysis, 80 million to 100 million unique TCR beta chains included roughly 11 million shared by two or more donors. Generated by immunoSEQ multiplex PCR, the TCRdb table keeps only in-frame clones and is missing some. The V and J calls and clone size come from that table; D and trimming were worked out from the DNA. The top ten clones hold approximately 6.3% of a sample with more than 110,000 clones, around three quarters of them seen once.

The specimen was PBMCs. The receptor was derived from a man aged 40-49 years in good health and CMV-seropositive. This chain uses TRBV9 with TRBJ2-7; 7 bases line up with TRBD2. The CDR3 region is CASSVEAGSYEQYF. As DNA, the CDR3 is TGTGCCAGCAGCGTAGAAGCGGGATCCTACGAGCAGTACTTC.